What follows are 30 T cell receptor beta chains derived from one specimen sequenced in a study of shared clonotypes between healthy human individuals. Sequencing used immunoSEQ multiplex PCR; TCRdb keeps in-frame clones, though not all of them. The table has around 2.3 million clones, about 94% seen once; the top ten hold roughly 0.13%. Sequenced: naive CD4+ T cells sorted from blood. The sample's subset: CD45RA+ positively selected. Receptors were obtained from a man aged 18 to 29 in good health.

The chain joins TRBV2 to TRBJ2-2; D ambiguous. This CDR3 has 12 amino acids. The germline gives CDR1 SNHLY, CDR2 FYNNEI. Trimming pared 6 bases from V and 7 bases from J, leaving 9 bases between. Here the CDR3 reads CASSAMLGELFF. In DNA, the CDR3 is TGTGCCAGCAGCGCAATGCTCGGGGAGCTGTTTTTT. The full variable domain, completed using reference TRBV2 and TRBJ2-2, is EPEVTQTPSHQVTQMGQEVILRCVPISNHLYFYWYRQILGQKVEFLVSFYNNEISEKSEIFDDQFSVERPDGSNFTLKIRSTKLEDSAMYFCASSAMLGELFFGEGSRLTVL.

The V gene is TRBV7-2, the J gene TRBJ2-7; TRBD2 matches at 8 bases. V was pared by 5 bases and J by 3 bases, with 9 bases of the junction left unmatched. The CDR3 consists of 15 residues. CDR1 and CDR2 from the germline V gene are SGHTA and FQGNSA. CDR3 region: CASSPGGSGNYEQYF. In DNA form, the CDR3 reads TGTGCCAGCAGCCCTGGCGGTAGCGGGAACTACGAGCAGTACTTC. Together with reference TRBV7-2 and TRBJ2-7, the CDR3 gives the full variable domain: GAGVSQSPSNKVTEKGKDVELRCDPISGHTALYWYRQSLGQGLEFLIYFQGNSAPDKSGLPSDRFSAERTGGSVSTLTIQRTQQEDSAVYLCASSPGGSGNYEQYFGPGTRLTVT.

CDR3 nucleotides: TGTGCCAGCAGACTAGCTAGCGGGAGGGCCTACGAGCAGTACTTC. It yields the protein CASRLASGRAYEQYF. This chain uses TRBV2 with TRBJ2-7, with 12 bases identical to TRBD2. CDR1 and CDR2 (germline): SNHLY, FYNNEI. V lost 6 bases, J lost 2 bases, and 5 bases stayed unmatched. The CDR3 is 15 residues long.

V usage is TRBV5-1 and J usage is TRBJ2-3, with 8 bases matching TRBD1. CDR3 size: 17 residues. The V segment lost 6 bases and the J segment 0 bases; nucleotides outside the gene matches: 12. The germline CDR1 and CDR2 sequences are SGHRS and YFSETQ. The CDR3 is CASTRGHAEPSTDTQYF. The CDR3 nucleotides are TGCGCCAGCACCAGGGGGCACGCGGAACCTAGCACAGATACGCAGTATTTT.

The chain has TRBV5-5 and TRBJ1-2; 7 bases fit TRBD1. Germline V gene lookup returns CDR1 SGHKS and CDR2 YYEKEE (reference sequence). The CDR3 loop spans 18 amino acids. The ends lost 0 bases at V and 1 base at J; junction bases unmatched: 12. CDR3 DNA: TGTGCCAGCAGCTTGGTAAATATCGACAGGGCCCTTAACTATGGCTACACCTTC. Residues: CASSLVNIDRALNYGYTF.

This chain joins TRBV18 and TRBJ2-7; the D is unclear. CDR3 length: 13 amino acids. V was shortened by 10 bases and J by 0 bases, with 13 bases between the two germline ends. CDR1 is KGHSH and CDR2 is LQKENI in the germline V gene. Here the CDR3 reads CATTPGISYEQYF. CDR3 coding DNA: TGTGCCACGACCCCTGGAATCTCCTACGAGCAGTACTTC.

The CDR3: CASRSTGTVAYEQYF. As DNA, the CDR3 is TGTGCCAGCAGATCAACCGGGACTGTGGCCTACGAGCAGTACTTC. The chain recombines TRBV6-1 with TRBJ2-7, with D possibly TRBD2 on 6 matching bases. The germline V gene encodes CDR1 MNHNS and CDR2 SASEGT. Trimming removed 6 bases from V and 2 bases from J, with 17 bases in between. The CDR3 loop spans 15 amino acids.

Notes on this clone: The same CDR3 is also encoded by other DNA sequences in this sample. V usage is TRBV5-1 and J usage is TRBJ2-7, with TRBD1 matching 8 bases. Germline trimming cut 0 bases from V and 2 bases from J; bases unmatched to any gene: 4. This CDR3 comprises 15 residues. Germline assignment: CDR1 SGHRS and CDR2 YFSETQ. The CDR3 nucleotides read TGCGCCAGCAGCTTGGTAGGACAGGGAGCCTACGAGCAGTACTTC. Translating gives CASSLVGQGAYEQYF.

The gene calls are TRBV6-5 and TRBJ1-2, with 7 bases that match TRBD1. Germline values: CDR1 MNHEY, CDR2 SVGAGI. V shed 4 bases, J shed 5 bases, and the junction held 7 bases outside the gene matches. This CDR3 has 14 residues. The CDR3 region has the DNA TGTGCCAGCAGTTTTCTCACAGGGGATTATGGCTACACCTTC. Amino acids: CASSFLTGDYGYTF.

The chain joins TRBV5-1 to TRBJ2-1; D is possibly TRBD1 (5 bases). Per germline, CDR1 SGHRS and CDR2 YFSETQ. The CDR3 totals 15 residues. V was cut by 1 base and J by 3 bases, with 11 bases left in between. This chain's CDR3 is CASSLPTDSYNEQFF. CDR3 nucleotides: TGCGCCAGCAGCTTGCCCACTGACAGCTACAATGAGCAGTTCTTC.

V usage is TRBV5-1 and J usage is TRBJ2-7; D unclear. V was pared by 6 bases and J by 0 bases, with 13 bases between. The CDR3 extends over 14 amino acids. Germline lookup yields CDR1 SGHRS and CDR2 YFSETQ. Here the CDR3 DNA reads TGCGCCAGCAAGACGGGTCTTTCCTCCTACGAGCAGTACTTC. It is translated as CASKTGLSSYEQYF.

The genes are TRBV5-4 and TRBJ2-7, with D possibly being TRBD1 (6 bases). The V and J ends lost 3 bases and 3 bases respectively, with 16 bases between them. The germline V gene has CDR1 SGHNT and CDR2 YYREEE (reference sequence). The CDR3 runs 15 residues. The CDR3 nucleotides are TGTGCCAGCAGCTCAAAACAGGGCCCGGGCTACGAGCAGTACTTC. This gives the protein CASSSKQGPGYEQYF.

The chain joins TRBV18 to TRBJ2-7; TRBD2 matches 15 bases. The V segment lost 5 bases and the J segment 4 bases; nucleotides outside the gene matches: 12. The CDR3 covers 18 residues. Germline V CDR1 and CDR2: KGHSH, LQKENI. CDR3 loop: CASSAPGTSGGSWYEQYF. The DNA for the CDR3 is TGTGCCAGCTCAGCCCCCGGGACTAGCGGGGGGAGTTGGTACGAGCAGTACTTC.

DNA for the CDR3: TGTGCCAGCAGCTTACCTACAGGGACAGGGGGCGGCGGGGAGCTGTTTTTT. This gives the protein CASSLPTGTGGGGELFF. This chain joins TRBV11-3 and TRBJ2-2; the match to TRBD1 covers 12 bases. The CDR3 is 17 residues long. After removal of 2 bases from V and 7 bases from J, the junction contained 8 bases not matched to a gene. Per germline, CDR1 SGHNT and CDR2 YENEEA.

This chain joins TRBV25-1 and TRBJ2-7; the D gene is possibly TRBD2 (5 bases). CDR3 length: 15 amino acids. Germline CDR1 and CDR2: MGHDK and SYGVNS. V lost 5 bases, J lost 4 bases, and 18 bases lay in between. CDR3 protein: CASSTTQRGSYEQYF. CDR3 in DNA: TGTGCCAGCAGTACTACACAGAGAGGGTCGTACGAGCAGTACTTC.

The CDR3 sequence: CASSLVLAGELFF. CDR3 DNA sequence: TGTGCCAGCAGCTTGGTTCTTGCCGGGGAGCTGTTTTTT. The J gene is TRBJ2-2, the V gene TRBV5-4; D unresolved. Trimming removed 0 bases at V and 6 bases at J, with 6 bases between. The CDR3 consists of 13 residues. Germline V gene sequence: CDR1 SGHNT, CDR2 YYREEE (reference sequence).

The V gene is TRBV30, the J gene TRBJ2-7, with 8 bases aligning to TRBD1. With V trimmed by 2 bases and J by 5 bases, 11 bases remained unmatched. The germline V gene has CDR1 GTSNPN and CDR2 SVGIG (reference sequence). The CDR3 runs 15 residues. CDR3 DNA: TGTGCCTGGAGTATTTCAGGGGGCGCGATCCACGAGCAGTACTTC. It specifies CAWSISGGAIHEQYF.

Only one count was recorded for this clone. The CDR3 region is CAISVGQEKAYEQYF. The CDR3 DNA reads as TGTGCCATCAGTGTCGGCCAGGAAAAGGCCTACGAGCAGTACTTC. V gene TRBV10-3 combines with J gene TRBJ2-7; D remains ambiguous. This CDR3 spans 15 amino acids. Germline V gives CDR1 ENHRY, CDR2 SYGVKD. V lost 4 bases and J 2 bases, leaving 15 bases between the germline ends.

The CDR3 bases are TGTGCCAGCAGCTTGGATCCGACGTTTGGAGGCTACACCTTC. It translates to CASSLDPTFGGYTF. The chain carries TRBV5-5 and TRBJ1-2; D is unresolved. The CDR3 sequence is 14 residues long. Per germline, CDR1 SGHKS and CDR2 YYEKEE (reference sequence). V lost 0 bases, J lost 8 bases, and 14 bases lay in between.

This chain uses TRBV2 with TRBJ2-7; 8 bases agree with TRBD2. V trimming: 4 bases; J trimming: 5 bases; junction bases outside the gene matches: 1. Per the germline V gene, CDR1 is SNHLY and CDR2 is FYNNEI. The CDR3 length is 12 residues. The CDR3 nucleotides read TGTGCCAGCAGTGCGGGGGGGAACGAGCAGTACTTC. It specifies CASSAGGNEQYF.

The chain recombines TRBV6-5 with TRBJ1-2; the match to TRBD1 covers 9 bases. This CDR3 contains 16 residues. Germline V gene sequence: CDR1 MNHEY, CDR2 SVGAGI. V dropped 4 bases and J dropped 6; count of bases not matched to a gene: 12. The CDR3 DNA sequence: TGTGCCAGCAGTTGGAGTACACAGGGGGCAGGGAATGGCTACACCTTC. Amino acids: CASSWSTQGAGNGYTF.

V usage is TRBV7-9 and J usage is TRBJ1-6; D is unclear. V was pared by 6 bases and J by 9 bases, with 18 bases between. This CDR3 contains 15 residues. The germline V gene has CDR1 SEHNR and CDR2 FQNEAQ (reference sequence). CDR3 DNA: TGTGCCAGCAGGCTAAGAGGGATAGAGGGTTCACCCCTCCACTTT. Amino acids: CASRLRGIEGSPLHF.

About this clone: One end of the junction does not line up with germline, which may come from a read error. The CDR3 nucleotides read TGTGCTAGCAGCTTAAGGACTAGCGGGGGGGCCCAGTACTTC. It yields the protein CASSLRTSGGAQYF. This chain joins TRBV7-7 and TRBJ2-5; 15 bases map to TRBD2. This CDR3 contains 14 residues. Germline values: CDR1 SSHAT, CDR2 FNYEAQ (reference sequence).

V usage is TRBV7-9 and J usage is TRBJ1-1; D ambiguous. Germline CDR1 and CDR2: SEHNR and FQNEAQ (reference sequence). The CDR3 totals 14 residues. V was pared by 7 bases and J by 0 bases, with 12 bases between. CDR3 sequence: CASTHRGMNTEAFF. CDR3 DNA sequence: TGTGCCAGCACCCACCGCGGTATGAACACTGAAGCTTTCTTT.

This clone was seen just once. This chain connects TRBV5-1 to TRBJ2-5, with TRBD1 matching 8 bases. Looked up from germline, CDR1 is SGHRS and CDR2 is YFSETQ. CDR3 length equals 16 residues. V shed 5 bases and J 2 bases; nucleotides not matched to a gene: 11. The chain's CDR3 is CASRKQGGSWQETQYF. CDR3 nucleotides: TGCGCCAGCAGAAAACAGGGGGGCTCATGGCAAGAGACCCAGTACTTC.

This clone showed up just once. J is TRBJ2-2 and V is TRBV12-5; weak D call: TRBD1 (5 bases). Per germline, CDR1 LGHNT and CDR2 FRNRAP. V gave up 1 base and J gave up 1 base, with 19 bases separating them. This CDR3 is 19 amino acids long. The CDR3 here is CASGLAGDKGSLNTGELFF. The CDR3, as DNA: TGTGCTAGTGGTTTGGCTGGGGATAAGGGGTCTCTGAACACCGGGGAGCTGTTTTTT.

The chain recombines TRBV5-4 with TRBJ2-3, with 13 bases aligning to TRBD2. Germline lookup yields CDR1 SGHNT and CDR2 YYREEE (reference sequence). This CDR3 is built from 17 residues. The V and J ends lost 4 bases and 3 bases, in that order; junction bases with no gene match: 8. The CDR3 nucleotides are TGTGCCAGCAGCCTTCCGGGACTAGCGGGGCTAACAGATACGCAGTATTTT. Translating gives CASSLPGLAGLTDTQYF.

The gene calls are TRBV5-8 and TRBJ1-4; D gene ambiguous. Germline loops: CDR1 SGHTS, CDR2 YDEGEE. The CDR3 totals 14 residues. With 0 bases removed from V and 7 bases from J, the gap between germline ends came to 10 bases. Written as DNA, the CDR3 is TGTGCCAGCAGCTTGGGGCGAGAGATTGAAAAACTGTTTTTT. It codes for CASSLGREIEKLFF.

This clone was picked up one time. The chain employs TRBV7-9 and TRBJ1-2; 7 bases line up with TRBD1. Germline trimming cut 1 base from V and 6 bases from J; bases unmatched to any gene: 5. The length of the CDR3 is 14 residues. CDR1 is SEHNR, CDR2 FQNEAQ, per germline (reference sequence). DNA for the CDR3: TGTGCCAGCAGCTTAGGTACAGGGGCAAATGGCTACACCTTC. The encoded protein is CASSLGTGANGYTF.

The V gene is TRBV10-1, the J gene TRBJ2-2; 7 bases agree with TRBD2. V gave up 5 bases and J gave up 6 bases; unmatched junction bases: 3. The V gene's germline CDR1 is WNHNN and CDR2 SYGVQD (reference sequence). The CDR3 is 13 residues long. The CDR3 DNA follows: TGCGCCAGCAGTTCTACTAGCGCCGGGGAGCTGTTTTTT. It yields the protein CASSSTSAGELFF.